Included here is one TCR beta chain sequence, with context. TCRdb's table, derived via immunoSEQ multiplex PCR, lists solely in-frame clones and lacks some. The sample includes approximately 130,000 clones, about 89% of them seen just once. These data are taken from a study of T cell responses to AZD1222 COVID-19 vaccine. The CDR3 has 14 residues. From germline, CDR1 is SGHTA and CDR2 FQGNSA. The junction had 4 bases not matched to a gene; V was cut back by 5 bases and J by 3 bases. The sample was peripheral blood, taken 28 days after the second AZD1222 dose. This clonotype was sampled from an adult who received the AZD1222 COVID-19 vaccine. The chain recombines TRBV7-2 with TRBJ1-5; TRBD1 agrees at 7 bases. The CDR3, as DNA: TGTGCCAGCAGCCCGGGACAGCCCAATCAGCCCCAGCATTTT. Protein product: CASSPGQPNQPQHF.